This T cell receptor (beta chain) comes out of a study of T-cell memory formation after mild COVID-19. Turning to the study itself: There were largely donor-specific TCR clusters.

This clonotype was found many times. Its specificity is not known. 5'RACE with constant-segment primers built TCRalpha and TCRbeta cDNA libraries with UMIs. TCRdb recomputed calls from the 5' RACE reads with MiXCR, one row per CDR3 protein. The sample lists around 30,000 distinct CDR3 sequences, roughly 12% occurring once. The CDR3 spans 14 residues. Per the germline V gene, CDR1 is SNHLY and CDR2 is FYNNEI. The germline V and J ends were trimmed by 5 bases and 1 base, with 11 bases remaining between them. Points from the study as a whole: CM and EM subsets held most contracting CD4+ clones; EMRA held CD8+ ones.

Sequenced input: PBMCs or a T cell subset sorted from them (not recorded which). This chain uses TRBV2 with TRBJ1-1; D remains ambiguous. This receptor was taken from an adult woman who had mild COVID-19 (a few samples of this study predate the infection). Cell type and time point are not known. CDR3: CASSRQTSNTEAFF. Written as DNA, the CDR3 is TGTGCCAGCAGTAGGCAGACTTCGAACACTGAAGCTTTCTTT.